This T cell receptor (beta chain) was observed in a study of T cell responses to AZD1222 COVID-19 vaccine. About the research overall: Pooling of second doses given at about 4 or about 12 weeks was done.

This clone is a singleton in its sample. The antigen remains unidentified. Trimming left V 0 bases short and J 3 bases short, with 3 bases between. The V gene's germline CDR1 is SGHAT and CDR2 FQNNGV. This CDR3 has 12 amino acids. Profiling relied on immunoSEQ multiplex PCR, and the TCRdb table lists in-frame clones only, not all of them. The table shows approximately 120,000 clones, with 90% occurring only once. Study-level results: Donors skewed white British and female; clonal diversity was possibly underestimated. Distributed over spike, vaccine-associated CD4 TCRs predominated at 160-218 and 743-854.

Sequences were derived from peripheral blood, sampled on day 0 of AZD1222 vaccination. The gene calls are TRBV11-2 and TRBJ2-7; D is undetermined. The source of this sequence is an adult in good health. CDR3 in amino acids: CASSLDLYEQYF. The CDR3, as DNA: TGTGCCAGCAGCTTAGACCTCTACGAGCAGTACTTC.